This TCR beta chain was identified during a study of blood T cell repertoires in COVID-19. Study information: PBMCs, B-cell-depleted T cells, or T cells were the source of the cDNA or gDNA that made up the material.

How the authors handled the data: For nucleated cells, counts were estimated from reference gene primer amplification. Libraries were prepared by immunoSEQ multiplex PCR; TCRdb keeps only in-frame clonotypes and omits some of them. Clone size and V and J calls were adopted from that table, with D and trimming inferred from the DNA. The repertoire holds 140,000 to 150,000 clones, with approximately 89% as singletons. The source of this sequence is a woman aged 45-65 years with acute or convalescent COVID-19. Sequencing used peripheral blood.

DNA for the CDR3: TGTGCCAGCAGTTTAAAGGGGACAGACTATCAGCCCCAGCATTTT. Protein: CASSLKGTDYQPQHF. The V and J genes are TRBV27 and TRBJ1-5, with 7 nucleotides matching TRBD1. Germline V gene sequence: CDR1 MNHEY, CDR2 SMNVEV (reference sequence). There are 15 residues in the CDR3. V dropped 2 bases and J dropped 5; count of bases not matched to a gene: 6.